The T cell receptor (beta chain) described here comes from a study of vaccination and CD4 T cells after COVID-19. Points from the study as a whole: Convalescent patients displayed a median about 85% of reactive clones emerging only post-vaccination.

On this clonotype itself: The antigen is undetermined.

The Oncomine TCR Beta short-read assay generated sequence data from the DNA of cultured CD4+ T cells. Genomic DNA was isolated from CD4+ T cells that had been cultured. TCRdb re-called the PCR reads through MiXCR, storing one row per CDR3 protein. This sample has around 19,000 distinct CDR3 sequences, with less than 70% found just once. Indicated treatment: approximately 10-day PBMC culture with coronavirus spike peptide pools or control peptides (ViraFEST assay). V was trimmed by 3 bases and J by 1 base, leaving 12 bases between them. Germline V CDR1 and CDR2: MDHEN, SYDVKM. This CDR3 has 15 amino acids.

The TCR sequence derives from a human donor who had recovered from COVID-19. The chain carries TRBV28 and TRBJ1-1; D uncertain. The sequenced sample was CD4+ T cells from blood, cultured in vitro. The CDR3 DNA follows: TGTGCCAGCAGTTTGCCCCCCCCACAGAACACTGAAGCTTTCTTT. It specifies CASSLPPPQNTEAFF.